These 32 T cell receptor beta chains were all obtained from the same sample, sequenced in a study of blood T cells in healthy people across ages. Together with a sample-barcoded 5' primer, a J-beta primer mix was included in a second PCR lasting roughly 6 to 12 cycles. One entry per CDR3 protein results from TCRdb running MiXCR on the 5' RACE reads. The top ten clones hold 2.1% of a sample with under 2,000,000 distinct CDR3 sequences, roughly 49% of them seen once. Source material: blood. The receptors come from a woman aged 35 to 49 in good health.

This clonotype was detected a few times. This CDR3 reads CASSQDRAGCGYTF. Here the CDR3 DNA reads TGTGCCAGCAGCCAAGATCGGGCCGGGTGTGGCTACACCTTC. The chain uses TRBV4-2 and TRBJ1-2, with D uncertain. Trimming took 0 bases from V and 7 from J, leaving 12 bases between them. Germline V gene data show CDR1 as LGHNA and CDR2 as YNFKEQ. This CDR3 comprises 14 residues.

This clonotype was found a few times. The chain joins TRBV10-3 to TRBJ2-3, with 9 bases fitting TRBD1. V lost 5 bases, J lost 2 bases, and 2 bases stayed unmatched. Germline V CDR1 and CDR2: ENHRY, SYGVKD. This CDR3 has 14 residues. The CDR3 DNA reads TGTGCCATCAGTTGGACAGGGGACACAGATACGCAGTATTTT. As protein: CAISWTGDTDTQYF.

In its sample, this clonotype was seen a few times. The chain employs TRBV4-3 and TRBJ2-7; 7 bases match TRBD1. Germline-derived CDR1 and CDR2 are LGHNA and YSLEER. Trimming at V came to 6 bases and at J to 2 bases, leaving 13 bases not matched to a gene. The CDR3 contains 16 residues. The chain's CDR3 is CASRFHPPGQTYEQYF. The CDR3 DNA reads as TGCGCCAGCAGATTTCATCCGCCGGGACAGACCTACGAGCAGTACTTC.

V and J are TRBV6-2 or TRBV6-3 and TRBJ1-2; no firm D call. The CDR3 totals 14 residues. From germline, CDR1 is MNHEY and CDR2 SVGEGT. V was trimmed by 5 bases and J by 4 bases, leaving 14 bases between them. The chain's CDR3 is CASSRPGRIYGYTF. The CDR3 nucleotides read TGTGCCAGCAGTCGTCCGGGGAGGATCTATGGCTACACCTTC.

The V call is TRBV6-5, the J call TRBJ2-3; no firm D call. V lost 4 bases to trimming and J lost 5 bases, with 16 bases between them. The CDR3 length is 15 residues. CDR1 and CDR2 (germline): MNHEY, SVGAGI. CDR3 coding DNA: TGTGCCAGCAGTTCTCCGAGGACCTTTAAAGATACGCAGTATTTT. It is translated as CASSSPRTFKDTQYF.

This chain joins TRBV27 and TRBJ1-6; D is possibly TRBD1 (5 bases). Trimming left V 2 bases short and J 7 bases short, with 12 bases between. The CDR3 extends over 15 amino acids. CDR1 MNHEY and CDR2 SMNVEV come from the germline V gene (reference sequence). The CDR3 DNA follows: TGTGCCAGCAGTTTAGTTCAGGGAGGGAATTCACCCCTCCACTTT. The encoded protein is CASSLVQGGNSPLHF.

The rearrangement links TRBV7-9 to TRBJ2-4; 11 bases match TRBD2. The J call is doubtful: the DNA matches TRBJ2-7 better. Germline V gene lookup returns CDR1 SEHNR and CDR2 FQNEAQ (reference sequence). This CDR3 is 15 amino acids long. The CDR3 spells CASSLIAGGSHEQYF. The CDR3 nucleotides read TGTGCCAGCAGCTTAATAGCGGGGGGGTCCCACGAGCAGTACTTC.

This rearrangement joins TRBV5-1 to TRBJ2-5, with D possibly being TRBD1 (6 bases). CDR3 length: 11 amino acids. Deletions cut 7 bases from V and 9 bases from J, with 13 bases between. The V gene's germline CDR1 is SGHRS and CDR2 YFSETQ. CDR3 region: CASSEKGAQYF. The CDR3 DNA reads as TGCGCCAGCTCCGAAAAGGGGGCCCAGTACTTC.

This sequence joins TRBV27 and TRBJ2-1; 11 bases agree with TRBD2. Germline lookup yields CDR1 MNHEY and CDR2 SMNVEV (reference sequence). With V trimmed by 6 bases and J by 6 bases, 16 bases remained unmatched. The CDR3 runs to 18 residues. CDR3 in DNA: TGTGCCAGCAGCCTGTCCCCAAATCTAGCGGGGGGCCGCAATGAGCAGTTCTTC. The encoded protein is CASSLSPNLAGGRNEQFF.

This chain links TRBV10-3 with TRBJ2-5, with 10 positions matching TRBD2. CDR3 size: 15 residues. CDR1 is ENHRY, CDR2 SYGVKD, per germline. V was clipped by 4 bases and J by 5 bases; unmatched bases: 7. In DNA form, the CDR3 reads TGTGCCATCAGTGGGCTAGCGGGGGTCTTTGAGACCCAGTACTTC. Translated: CAISGLAGVFETQYF.

The rearrangement joins TRBV24-1 to TRBJ1-4; 9 bases line up with TRBD1. Germline assignment: CDR1 KGHDR and CDR2 SFDVKD. The V segment lost 12 bases and the J segment 6 bases; nucleotides outside the gene matches: 7. The CDR3 has 13 residues. CDR3 sequence reads: CASQQGAHEKLFF. For the CDR3, the DNA is TGTGCCTCGCAACAGGGGGCGCATGAAAAACTGTTTTTT.

V is TRBV6-7 and J is TRBJ2-5; D may be TRBD2 (7 bases). TRBV6-7 is annotated as an ORF whose role is uncertain. Trimming pared 0 bases from V and 5 bases from J, leaving 16 bases between. The CDR3 is made up of 16 amino acids. The CDR3 DNA reads TGTGCCAGCAGTTACTCGAACGGGGGGCGGGCGGAGACCCAGTACTTC. Translated, it gives CASSYSNGGRAETQYF.

CDR3 sequence (DNA): TGTGCCAGCCGCTCAACCCGACCGGGACAGGGGGCTTCGGATACGCAGTATTTT. Protein: CASRSTRPGQGASDTQYF. The rearrangement links TRBV9 to TRBJ2-3, with 12 bases that match TRBD1. The germline gives CDR1 SGDLS, CDR2 YYNGEE. The CDR3 covers 18 residues. V dropped 7 bases and J dropped 6; count of bases not matched to a gene: 18.

This sequence joins TRBV5-1 and TRBJ1-1; D is uncertain. The germline V and J ends were trimmed by 0 bases and 1 base, with 10 bases remaining between them. Per the germline V gene, CDR1 is SGHRS and CDR2 is YFSETQ. The CDR3 spans 15 residues. The chain's CDR3 is CASSLGHQANTEAFF. The CDR3 DNA follows: TGCGCCAGCAGCTTGGGACACCAGGCGAACACTGAAGCTTTCTTT.

CDR3 bases: TGTGCCAGCTCACCAGGGACTAGCCTTGGTGAGCAGTACTTC. Its protein product is CASSPGTSLGEQYF. The rearrangement links TRBV18 to TRBJ2-5, with 9 bases that match TRBD2. Unmatched junction bases numbered 9, after V lost 2 bases and J lost 11 bases. This CDR3 spans 14 amino acids. Germline lookup yields CDR1 KGHSH and CDR2 LQKENI.

The rearrangement links TRBV7-6 to TRBJ1-2; D is possibly TRBD1 (5 bases). Germline V lookup: CDR1 SGHVS, CDR2 FNYEAQ. CDR3 size: 16 residues. The V gene lost 1 base and the J gene lost 7 bases, with 19 bases spanning the gap. CDR3 coding DNA: TGTGCCAGCAGCTTAGTAGTCGTACAGGAATTGGGTGGCTACACCTTC. It yields the protein CASSLVVVQELGGYTF.

As concerns this clonotype: The germline gene is not matched at one end of the junction; a read error may be the cause. The chain combines TRBV4-2 with TRBJ2-5; D may be TRBD2 (6 bases). The germline V gene encodes CDR1 LGHNA and CDR2 YNFKEQ. The CDR3 spans 16 residues. The CDR3 loop is CASSQASGVAWETRYF. The CDR3 coding sequence is TGTGCCAGCAGCCAAGCATCGGGGGTAGCGTGGGAGACCCGGTACTTC.

In its sample, this clonotype was seen a few times. The chain has TRBV6-2 or TRBV6-3 and TRBJ2-7, with 12 bases lining up with TRBD2. The CDR3 has 14 residues. The V gene end was trimmed by 9 bases and the J gene end by 3 bases; junction bases not matched to a gene: 6. The germline gives CDR1 MNHEY, CDR2 SVGEGT. CDR3 residues: CASRLAGEFYEQYF. Written as DNA, the CDR3 is TGTGCCAGTCGACTAGCGGGGGAGTTCTACGAGCAGTACTTC.

This clonotype was detected a few times. V and J are TRBV7-9 and TRBJ1-2; D is uncertain. The germline gives CDR1 SEHNR, CDR2 FQNEAQ (reference sequence). This CDR3 spans 15 amino acids. The V end was cut by 5 bases, the J end by 4 bases, with 17 bases between. CDR3 in amino acids: CASSPTPTESYGYTF. CDR3 bases: TGTGCCAGCAGCCCGACCCCTACAGAGTCCTATGGCTACACCTTC.

The CDR3 DNA is TGCAGTGCTAGCCGGGGTTCGGGGGGGGTAGAGACCCAGTACTTC. Its translation is CSASRGSGGVETQYF. This chain links TRBV20-1 with TRBJ2-5, with 8 bases identical to TRBD2. Per the germline V gene, CDR1 is DFQATT and CDR2 is SNEGSKA (reference sequence). The CDR3 consists of 15 residues. V lost 3 bases to trimming and J lost 4 bases; unmatched junction nucleotides: 10.

The chain uses TRBV20-1 and TRBJ2-3; possibly TRBD2 for D (6 bases). CDR3 length: 15 amino acids. Trimming shortened V by 6 bases and J by 4 bases, and 20 bases separated the two germline ends. Germline loops: CDR1 DFQATT, CDR2 SNEGSKA (reference sequence). For the CDR3, the DNA is TGCAGTGCCCCCAACACGGTGTTAGCGGCAGATACGCAGTATTTT. Its translation is CSAPNTVLAADTQYF.

The chain links TRBV2 to TRBJ2-3; D is ambiguous. Trimming took 2 bases from V and 2 from J, leaving 5 bases between them. CDR1 is SNHLY, CDR2 FYNNEI, per germline. This CDR3 is 13 amino acids long. The chain's CDR3 is CASSEPNTDTQYF. In DNA, the CDR3 is TGTGCCAGCAGTGAACCGAACACAGATACGCAGTATTTT. Filled out from reference TRBV2 and TRBJ2-3, the complete variable domain reads EPEVTQTPSHQVTQMGQEVILRCVPISNHLYFYWYRQILGQKVEFLVSFYNNEISEKSEIFDDQFSVERPDGSNFTLKIRSTKLEDSAMYFCASSEPNTDTQYFGPGTRLTVL.

This clonotype was counted a few times. V and J are TRBV12-3 or TRBV12-4 and TRBJ1-1, with a weak D call TRBD1 (5 bases). This CDR3 is built from 15 residues. Trimming removed 6 bases at V and 8 bases at J, with 22 bases between. The CDR3: CASRFLTPGVKEAFF. Here the CDR3 DNA reads TGTGCCAGCAGGTTTTTGACGCCGGGGGTTAAAGAAGCTTTCTTT.

This sequence joins TRBV6-1 and TRBJ1-1; 7 bases line up with TRBD1. This CDR3 has 16 amino acids. Looked up from germline, CDR1 is MNHNS and CDR2 is SASEGT. V lost 2 bases and J lost 4; bases outside the gene matches: 10. The CDR3 DNA reads TGTGCCAGCAGTGAAATTCCGACAGGGTCGACCACTGAAGCTTTCTTT. Residues: CASSEIPTGSTTEAFF.

This clonotype has only a few counts. V is TRBV6-2 or TRBV6-3 and J is TRBJ2-3; perhaps TRBD2 as D (6 bases). The CDR3 spans 14 residues. Germline values: CDR1 MNHEY, CDR2 SVGEGT. V dropped 7 bases and J dropped 8 bases, with 19 bases sitting between them. This CDR3 is CASNPGGNRGTQYF. CDR3 sequence (DNA): TGTGCCAGCAACCCTGGGGGGAACAGAGGTACGCAGTATTTT.

This clonotype was picked up a small number of times. The chain employs TRBV6-1 and TRBJ1-2; D remains ambiguous. Germline V lookup: CDR1 MNHNS, CDR2 SASEGT. V lost 0 bases, J lost 4 bases, and 9 bases lay in between. The CDR3 runs to 14 residues. The CDR3: CASSEASRFYGYTF. The CDR3 nucleotides read TGTGCCAGCAGTGAAGCGAGTAGATTCTATGGCTACACCTTC.

As regards this clonotype: It may be a read error: a sequence one base away is much more abundant. The gene calls are TRBV6-5 and TRBJ2-7; 11 nucleotides line up with TRBD2. Per germline, CDR1 MNHEY and CDR2 SVGAGI. After removal of 5 bases from V and 3 bases from J, the junction contained 6 bases not matched to a gene. There are 15 residues in the CDR3. The CDR3 sequence: CASSPPSGGRYEQYF. The CDR3 DNA sequence: TGTGCCAGCAGTCCCCCTAGCGGGGGGCGCTACGAGCAGTACTTC.

This clonotype was counted only a few times. The chain carries TRBV4-1 and TRBJ2-7; no clear D. Trimming took off 0 bases at V and 3 bases at J, with 12 bases between the two ends. This CDR3 region has 15 residues. From germline, CDR1 is MGHRA and CDR2 YSYEKL. The CDR3 DNA reads as TGCGCCAGCAGCCAAGATCAGGCAGCATTCTACGAGCAGTACTTC. This translates into CASSQDQAAFYEQYF.

The chain is built from TRBV10-2 and TRBJ1-5, with D perhaps TRBD1 (5 bases). Germline lookup yields CDR1 WSHSY and CDR2 SAAADI. Trimming removed 4 bases at V and 2 bases at J, with 12 bases between. The CDR3 loop spans 15 amino acids. The CDR3 nucleotides are TGCGCCAGCAGTGCACGGGACTTCGGCAATCAGCCCCAGCATTTT. Translation: CASSARDFGNQPQHF.

The J gene is TRBJ2-1, the V gene TRBV5-6; 11 bases match TRBD2. CDR3 length equals 17 residues. Trimming at V came to 2 bases and at J to 0 bases, leaving 4 bases not matched to a gene. CDR1 is SGHDT, CDR2 YYEEEE, per germline. The CDR3 loop reads CASSFLLAGGSYNEQFF. DNA of the CDR3: TGTGCCAGCAGCTTCCTGCTAGCGGGGGGCTCCTACAATGAGCAGTTCTTC.

This sequence joins TRBV7-2 and TRBJ1-1, with D uncertain. This CDR3 region has 11 residues. Trimming stripped 3 bases from V and 9 bases from J, with 8 bases between. Germline values: CDR1 SGHTA, CDR2 FQGNSA. The CDR3 protein is CASSFGPKAFF. CDR3 nucleotide sequence: TGTGCCAGCAGCTTTGGCCCTAAAGCTTTCTTT.

This chain joins TRBV29-1 and TRBJ1-4; D remains unclear. The germline gives CDR1 SQVTM, CDR2 ANQGSEA. This CDR3 is 15 amino acids long. Trimming took 7 bases from V and 7 from J, leaving 22 bases between them. CDR3 bases: TGCAGCGCCGCGGGGTACGGCCAAGGGATTGAAAAACTGTTTTTT. This sequence encodes CSAAGYGQGIEKLFF.